This passage covers 12 T cell receptor beta chains from one sample sequenced in a study of spatial heterogeneity in lung cancer. Their cognate antigens are unknown. Noted time point: sample taken at primary tumor resection. Via MiXCR, TCRdb re-called the 5' RACE reads, giving one row per CDR3 protein. The table has over 1,000 distinct CDR3 sequences, over 10% seen once. Study-wide results and caveats: In tumors, expanded intratumoral alpha and beta TCR counts tracked mutation counts.

This material consisted of lung tumor tissue, taken at surgery. The receptors originated from a male donor with early-stage non-small cell lung cancer.

This clonotype was observed many times. Since the library was made to target alpha chains, this beta chain is a stray read and its abundance is not meaningful. The rearrangement joins TRBV5-1 to TRBJ2-4; D possibly corresponds to TRBD2 (6 bases). The germline gives CDR1 SGHRS, CDR2 YFSETQ. Trimming shortened V by 0 bases and J by 1 base, and 8 bases separated the two germline ends. This CDR3 has 15 residues. The CDR3 nucleotides read TGCGCCAGCAGCTTGGGTGCGGGGGCCAAAAACATTCAGTACTTC. Encoded protein: CASSLGAGAKNIQYF.

This clonotype is medium-sized (0.01 to 0.1%). Since it is a stray read in a library aimed at alpha chains, this beta chain has a size that is not meaningful. This chain connects TRBV30 to TRBJ1-1; no definite D call. The CDR3 runs 11 residues. V dropped 3 bases and J dropped 7 bases, with 9 bases sitting between them. The germline gives CDR1 GTSNPN, CDR2 SVGIG (reference sequence). The CDR3: CAWRWRVEAFF. In nucleotides, the CDR3 is TGTGCCTGGAGGTGGCGGGTTGAAGCTTTCTTT.

Judged by abundance, this clonotype is medium-sized (0.01 to 0.1%). This beta chain came through as a stray read in a library set up for alpha chains, and its size says little. The CDR3 reads CASSPIGQGNYGYTF. CDR3 in DNA: TGTGCCAGCAGCCCGATAGGACAGGGGAACTATGGCTACACCTTC. The rearrangement links TRBV5-4 to TRBJ1-2; 9 bases are shared with TRBD1. The CDR3 has 15 amino acids. CDR1 and CDR2 from the germline V gene are SGHNT and YYREEE (reference sequence). Trimming removed 4 bases from V and 2 bases from J; junction bases left unmatched: 6.

About this clonotype: With the library built for alpha chains, this beta chain is off target and its frequency is not meaningful. The V gene is TRBV20-1, the J gene TRBJ1-2; TRBD1 might be the D (6 bases). The germline gives CDR1 DFQATT, CDR2 SNEGSKA (reference sequence). The CDR3 extends over 15 amino acids. V was cut by 4 bases and J by 5 bases, with 20 bases left in between. DNA for the CDR3: TGCAGTGCTACCAAACCGGGACAACAGTCATATGGCTACACCTTC. Its protein product is CSATKPGQQSYGYTF.

This clonotype is large by share. This beta chain is an off-target read within a library intended for alpha chains, so its frequency means little. Here the CDR3 reads CASSLDGGNTGELFF. CDR3 sequence (DNA): TGTGCCAGCAGCTTAGACGGCGGCAACACCGGGGAGCTGTTTTTT. The chain recombines TRBV11-2 with TRBJ2-2, with D unclear. The V end lost 0 bases, the J end lost 2 bases, and 7 bases lay between the germline ends. This CDR3 is 15 amino acids long. In germline, CDR1 is SGHAT, CDR2 FQNNGV. The complete variable domain, with remaining parts taken from reference TRBV11-2 and TRBJ2-2, reads EAGVAQSPRYKIIEKRQSVAFWCNPISGHATLYWYQQILGQGPKLLIQFQNNGVVDDSQLPKDRFSAERLKGVDSTLKIQPAKLEDSAVYLCASSLDGGNTGELFFGEGSRLTVL.

This clonotype is medium-sized within its sample. A library made for alpha chains picked up this beta chain off target, so its size means little. As DNA, the CDR3 is TGTGCCAGCAGTCTGGGGAGGGCTGGGGAAAAACTGTTTTTT. Its translation is CASSLGRAGEKLFF. The J gene is TRBJ1-4, the V gene TRBV27; D ambiguous. With 5 bases removed from V and 8 bases from J, the gap between germline ends came to 15 bases. In germline, CDR1 is MNHEY, CDR2 SMNVEV (reference sequence). This CDR3 contains 14 residues. Filled out from reference TRBV27 and TRBJ1-4, the complete variable domain reads EAQVTQNPRYLITVTGKKLTVTCSQNMNHEYMSWYRQDPGLGLRQIYYSMNVEVTDKGDVPEGYKVSRKEKRNFPLILESPSPNQTSLYFCASSLGRAGEKLFFGSGTQLSVL.

This clonotype is categorized as medium-sized. This beta chain is an unintended read in a library built for alpha chains; its size means little. J is TRBJ2-3 and V is TRBV7-2, with D hard to call. Germline V CDR1 and CDR2: SGHTA, FQGNSA. V was clipped by 5 bases and J by 2 bases, with 11 bases between them. The CDR3 runs 14 residues. This CDR3 is CASSRDGATDTQYF. The CDR3 bases are TGTGCCAGCAGCCGTGACGGAGCCACAGATACGCAGTATTTT.

This clonotype is medium-sized (0.01 to 0.1%). This beta chain slipped into a library made for alpha chains as a stray read, so its size is not meaningful. V gene TRBV5-1 combines with J gene TRBJ2-3, with D possibly TRBD2 on 5 matching bases. The CDR3 is 15 residues long. The ends were cut back, 5 bases at V and 0 bases at J, with 13 bases in the middle. Germline assignment: CDR1 SGHRS and CDR2 YFSETQ. Here the CDR3 DNA reads TGCGCCAGCAGGTCGGGGAGAATTAGCACAGATACGCAGTATTTT. This gives the protein CASRSGRISTDTQYF.

By its share, this clonotype is large (0.1 to 1%). Found in a library prepared for alpha chains, this beta chain is an off-target read, and its abundance has little meaning. V and J are TRBV6-2 or TRBV6-3 and TRBJ2-1, with 12 bases matching TRBD2. The junction had 5 bases not matched to a gene; V was cut back by 6 bases and J by 5 bases. CDR1 is MNHEY and CDR2 is SVGEGT in the germline V gene. The CDR3 totals 15 residues. In nucleotides, the CDR3 is TGTGCCAGCAGACTCCGACTAGCGGGGGACAATGAGCAGTTCTTC. Translating it yields CASRLRLAGDNEQFF.

This clonotype is labeled medium-sized. A library prepared for alpha chains yielded this beta chain as an off-target read; its size is of little meaning. The chain links TRBV3-1 to TRBJ2-2; tentative D call: TRBD1 (6 bases). The CDR3 covers 14 residues. Germline assignment: CDR1 LGHDT and CDR2 YNNKEL (reference sequence). V lost 3 bases and J 6 bases, leaving 11 bases between the germline ends. For the CDR3, the DNA is TGTGCCAGCAGCCATCCAGGGGAAGCCGGGGAGCTGTTTTTT. Protein: CASSHPGEAGELFF.

This clonotype was seen once. Being off target in a library aimed at alpha chains, this beta chain has a size of little meaning. The chain combines TRBV6-6 with TRBJ2-7; D not certain. The CDR3 spans 12 residues. Trimming pared 5 bases from V and 4 bases from J, leaving 9 bases between. The germline V gene encodes CDR1 MNHNY and CDR2 SVGAGI (reference sequence). DNA of the CDR3: TGTGCCAGCAGTCTCACCCCTTACGAGCAGTACTTC. Residues: CASSLTPYEQYF.

This clonotype has more than one count but fewer than ten. As an off-target read in a library built for alpha chains, this beta chain has a frequency of little significance. The chain combines TRBV29-1 with TRBJ2-5; 15 positions match TRBD2. The CDR3 contains 15 residues. Looked up from germline, CDR1 is SQVTM and CDR2 is ANQGSEA. The J segment lost 5 bases and the V segment lost 7 bases, leaving 8 bases of the junction unmatched. The CDR3 region is CSAEKGLAGGETQYF. CDR3 nucleotides: TGCAGCGCGGAAAAGGGACTAGCGGGGGGCGAGACCCAGTACTTC.